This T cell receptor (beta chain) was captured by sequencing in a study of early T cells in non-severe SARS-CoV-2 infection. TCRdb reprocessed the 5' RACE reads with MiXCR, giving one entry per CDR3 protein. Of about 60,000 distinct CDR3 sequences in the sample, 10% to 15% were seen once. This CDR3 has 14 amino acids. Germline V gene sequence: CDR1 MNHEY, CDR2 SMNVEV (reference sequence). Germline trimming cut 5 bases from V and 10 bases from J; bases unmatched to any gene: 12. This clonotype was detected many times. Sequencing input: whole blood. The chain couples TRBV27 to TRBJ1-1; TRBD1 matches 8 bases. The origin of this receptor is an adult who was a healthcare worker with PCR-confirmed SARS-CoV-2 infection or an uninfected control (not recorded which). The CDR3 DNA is TGTGCCAGCAGTCAAACCCACAGGGGGTCTTCAGCTTTCTTT. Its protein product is CASSQTHRGSSAFF.